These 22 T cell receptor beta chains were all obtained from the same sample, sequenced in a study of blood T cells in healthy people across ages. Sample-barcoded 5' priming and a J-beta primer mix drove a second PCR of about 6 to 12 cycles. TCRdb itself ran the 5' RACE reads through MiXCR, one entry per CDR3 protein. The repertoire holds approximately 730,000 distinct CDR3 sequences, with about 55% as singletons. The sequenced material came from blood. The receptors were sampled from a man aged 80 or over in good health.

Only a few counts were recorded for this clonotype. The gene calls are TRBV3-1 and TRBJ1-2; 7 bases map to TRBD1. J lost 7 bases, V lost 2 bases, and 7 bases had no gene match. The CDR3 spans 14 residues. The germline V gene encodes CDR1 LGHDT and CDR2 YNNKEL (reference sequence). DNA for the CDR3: TGTGCCAGCAGCCAACTGACAGGGTCTGGTGGCTACACCTTC. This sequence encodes CASSQLTGSGGYTF.

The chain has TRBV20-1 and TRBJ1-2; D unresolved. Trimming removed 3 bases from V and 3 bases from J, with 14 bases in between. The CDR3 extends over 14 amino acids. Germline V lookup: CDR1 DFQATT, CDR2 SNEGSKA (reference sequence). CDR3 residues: CSASRAGYDYGYTF. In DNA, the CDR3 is TGCAGTGCTAGCCGGGCGGGGTACGACTATGGCTACACCTTC.

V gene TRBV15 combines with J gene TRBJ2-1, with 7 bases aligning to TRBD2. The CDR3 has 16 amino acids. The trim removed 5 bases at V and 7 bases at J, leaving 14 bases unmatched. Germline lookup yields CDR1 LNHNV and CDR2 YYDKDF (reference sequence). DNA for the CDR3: TGTGCCACCAGCTCGCAGAGAGCGGGACTGGGGAATGAGCAGTTCTTC. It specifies CATSSQRAGLGNEQFF.

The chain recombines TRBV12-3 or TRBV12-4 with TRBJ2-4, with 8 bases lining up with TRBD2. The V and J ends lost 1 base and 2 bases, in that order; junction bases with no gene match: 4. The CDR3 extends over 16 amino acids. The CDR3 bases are TGTGCCAGCAGTTTAGAACTAGCGGAAACCAAAAACATTCAGTACTTC. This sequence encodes CASSLELAETKNIQYF.

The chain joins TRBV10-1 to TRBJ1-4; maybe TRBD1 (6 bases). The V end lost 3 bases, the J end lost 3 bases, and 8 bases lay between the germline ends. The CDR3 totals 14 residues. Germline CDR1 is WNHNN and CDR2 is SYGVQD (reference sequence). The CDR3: CASSDGTPNEKLFF. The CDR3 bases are TGCGCCAGCAGTGATGGGACACCTAATGAAAAACTGTTTTTT.

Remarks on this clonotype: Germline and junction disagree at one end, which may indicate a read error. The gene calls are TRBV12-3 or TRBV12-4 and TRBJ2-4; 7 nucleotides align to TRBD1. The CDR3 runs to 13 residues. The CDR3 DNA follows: TGTGCCGGCAGTGTGGCGACAGGGAGAGAGCAGTACTTC. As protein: CAGSVATGREQYF.

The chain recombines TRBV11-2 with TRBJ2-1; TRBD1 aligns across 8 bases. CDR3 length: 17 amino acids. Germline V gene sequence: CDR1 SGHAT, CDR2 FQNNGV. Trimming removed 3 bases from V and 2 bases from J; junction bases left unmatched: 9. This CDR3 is CASSLRGGTGAYNEQFF. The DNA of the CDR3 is TGTGCCAGCAGCTTGCGAGGTGGGACAGGAGCCTACAATGAGCAGTTCTTC. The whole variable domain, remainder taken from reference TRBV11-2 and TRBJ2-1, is EAGVAQSPRYKIIEKRQSVAFWCNPISGHATLYWYQQILGQGPKLLIQFQNNGVVDDSQLPKDRFSAERLKGVDSTLKIQPAKLEDSAVYLCASSLRGGTGAYNEQFFGPGTRLTVL.

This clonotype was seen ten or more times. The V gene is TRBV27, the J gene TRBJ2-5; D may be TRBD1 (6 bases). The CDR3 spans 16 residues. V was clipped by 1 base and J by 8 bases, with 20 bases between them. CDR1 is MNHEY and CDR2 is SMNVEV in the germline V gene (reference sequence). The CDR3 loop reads CASSLFAGAPQPTQYF. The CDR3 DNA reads TGTGCCAGCAGTTTATTTGCAGGGGCGCCCCAGCCAACCCAGTACTTC.

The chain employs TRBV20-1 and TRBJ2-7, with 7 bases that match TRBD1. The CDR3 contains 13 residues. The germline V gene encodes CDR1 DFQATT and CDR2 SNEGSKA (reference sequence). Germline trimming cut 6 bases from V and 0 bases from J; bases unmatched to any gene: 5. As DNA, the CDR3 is TGCAGTGCGTCAGACAGGGACTCCTACGAGCAGTACTTC. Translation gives CSASDRDSYEQYF.

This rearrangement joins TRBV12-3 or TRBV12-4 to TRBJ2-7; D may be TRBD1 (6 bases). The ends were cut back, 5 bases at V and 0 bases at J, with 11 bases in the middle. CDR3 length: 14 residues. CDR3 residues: CASSAGTLSYEQYF. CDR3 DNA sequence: TGTGCCAGCAGTGCCGGGACACTCTCCTACGAGCAGTACTTC.

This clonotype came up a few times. CDR3 residues: CASSQGGSTYEQYF. Written as DNA, the CDR3 is TGTGCCAGCAGCCAAGGGGGCTCTACCTACGAGCAGTACTTC. The chain recombines TRBV3-1 with TRBJ2-7; tentatively, D is TRBD1 (5 bases). The CDR3 spans 14 residues. Per the germline V gene, CDR1 is LGHDT and CDR2 is YNNKEL (reference sequence). The V gene lost 1 base and the J gene lost 2 bases, with 9 bases spanning the gap.

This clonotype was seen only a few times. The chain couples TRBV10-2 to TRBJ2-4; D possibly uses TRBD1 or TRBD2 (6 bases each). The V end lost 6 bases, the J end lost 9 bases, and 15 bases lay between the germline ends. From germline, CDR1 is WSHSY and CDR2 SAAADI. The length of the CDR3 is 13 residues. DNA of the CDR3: TGCGCCAGCAGGGACGGGGGCGCAGTCATTCAGTACTTC. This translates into CASRDGGAVIQYF.

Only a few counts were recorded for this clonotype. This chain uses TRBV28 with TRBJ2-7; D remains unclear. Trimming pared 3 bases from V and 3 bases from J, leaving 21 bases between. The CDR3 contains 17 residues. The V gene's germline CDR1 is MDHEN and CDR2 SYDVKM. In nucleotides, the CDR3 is TGTGCCAGCAGTTTCCCCTTGAACGCGGTACCAAGCTACGAGCAGTACTTC. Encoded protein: CASSFPLNAVPSYEQYF.

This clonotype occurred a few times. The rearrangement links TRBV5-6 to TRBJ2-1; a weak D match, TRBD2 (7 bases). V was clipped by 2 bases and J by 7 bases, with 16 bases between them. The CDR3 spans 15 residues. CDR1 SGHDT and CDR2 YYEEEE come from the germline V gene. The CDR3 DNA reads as TGTGCCAGCAGCTTAAGGGGGAGGCGGGGGAATGAGCAGTTCTTC. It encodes CASSLRGRRGNEQFF.

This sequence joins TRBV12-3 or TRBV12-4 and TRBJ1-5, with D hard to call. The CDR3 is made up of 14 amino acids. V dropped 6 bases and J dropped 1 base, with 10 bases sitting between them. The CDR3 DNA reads TGTGCCAGCAGGGTACAGAAAAGCAATCAGCCCCAGCATTTT. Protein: CASRVQKSNQPQHF.

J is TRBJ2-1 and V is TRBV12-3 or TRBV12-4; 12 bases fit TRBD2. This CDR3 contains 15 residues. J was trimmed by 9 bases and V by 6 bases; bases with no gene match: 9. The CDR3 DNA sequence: TGTGCCAGCAGGGCCGGGACTAGCGGGCTGAGTGAGCAGTTCTTC. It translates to CASRAGTSGLSEQFF.

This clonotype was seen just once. CDR3 DNA sequence: TGTGCCAGCAGGGAAACCGTGGGGACTGAAGCTTTCTTT. This codes for CASRETVGTEAFF. The J gene is TRBJ1-1, the V gene TRBV3-1; no reliable D call. The CDR3 totals 13 residues. Germline CDR1 and CDR2: LGHDT and YNNKEL (reference sequence). Trimming took 6 bases from V and 5 from J, leaving 13 bases between them.

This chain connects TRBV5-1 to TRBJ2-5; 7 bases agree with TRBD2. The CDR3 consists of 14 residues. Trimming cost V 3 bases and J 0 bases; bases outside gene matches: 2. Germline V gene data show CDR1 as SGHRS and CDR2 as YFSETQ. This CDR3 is CASSWEGYQETQYF. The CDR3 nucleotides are TGCGCCAGCAGCTGGGAGGGTTACCAAGAGACCCAGTACTTC.

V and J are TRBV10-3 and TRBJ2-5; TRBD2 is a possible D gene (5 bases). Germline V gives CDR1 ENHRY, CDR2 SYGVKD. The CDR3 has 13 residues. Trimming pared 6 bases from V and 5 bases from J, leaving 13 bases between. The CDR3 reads CAIRDGLIETQYF. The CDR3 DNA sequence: TGTGCCATCAGAGATGGACTTATCGAGACCCAGTACTTC.

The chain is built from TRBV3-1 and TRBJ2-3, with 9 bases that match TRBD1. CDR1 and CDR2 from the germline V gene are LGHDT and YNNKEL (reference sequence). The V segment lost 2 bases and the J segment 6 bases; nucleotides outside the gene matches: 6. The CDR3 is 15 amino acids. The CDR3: CASSQWDRVGDTQYF. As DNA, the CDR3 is TGTGCCAGCAGCCAATGGGACAGGGTGGGTGATACGCAGTATTTT.

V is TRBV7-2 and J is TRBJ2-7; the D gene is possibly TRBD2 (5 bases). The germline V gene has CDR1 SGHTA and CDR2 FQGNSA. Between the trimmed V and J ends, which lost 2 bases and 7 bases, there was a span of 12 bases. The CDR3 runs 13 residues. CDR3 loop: CASSLRAPGEQYF. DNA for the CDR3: TGTGCCAGCAGCTTAAGGGCACCGGGGGAGCAGTACTTC.

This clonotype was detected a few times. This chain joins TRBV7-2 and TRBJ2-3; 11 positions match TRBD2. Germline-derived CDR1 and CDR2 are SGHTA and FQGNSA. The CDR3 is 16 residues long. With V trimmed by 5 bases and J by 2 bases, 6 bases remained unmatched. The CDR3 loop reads CASSGRTSGFTDTQYF. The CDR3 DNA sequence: TGTGCCAGCAGCGGAAGGACTAGCGGGTTCACAGATACGCAGTATTTT.